The 8 T cell receptor beta chains given below trace back to one sample, sequenced in a study of T cell repertoires in cytomegalovirus infection. One entry per CDR3 protein results from TCRdb running MiXCR on the reads. The table lists around 530,000 distinct CDR3 sequences, around 27% of them singletons. Sequenced sample: PBMCs. These TCRs come from a human donor in good health (CMV status not recorded). Some clones in this sample may be carry-over from other donors' samples.

CDR3 bases: TGTGCCAGTACCACGGGACAGGGGACAGATACGCAGTATTTT. Residues: CASTTGQGTDTQYF. This chain links TRBV19 with TRBJ2-3; TRBD1 matches at 10 bases. This CDR3 region has 14 residues. The V gene end was trimmed by 7 bases and the J gene end by 3 bases; junction bases not matched to a gene: 4. Germline CDR1 is LNHDA and CDR2 is SQIVND (reference sequence).

This clonotype appeared many times. The chain uses TRBV7-2 and TRBJ1-6; TRBD1 matches 8 bases. The CDR3 length is 14 residues. With V trimmed by 6 bases and J by 5 bases, 3 bases remained unmatched. Germline CDR1 is SGHTA and CDR2 is FQGNSA. The CDR3 protein is CASSRQGNNSPLHF. The CDR3 nucleotides read TGTGCCAGCAGTCGACAGGGGAATAATTCACCCCTCCACTTT.

This clonotype was observed a handful of times. The chain recombines TRBV6-2 or TRBV6-3 with TRBJ2-6; D gene unclear. Germline CDR1 reads MNHEY; CDR2 reads SVGEGT. This CDR3 spans 15 amino acids. Trimming shortened V by 2 bases and J by 2 bases, and 7 bases separated the two germline ends. This CDR3 reads CASSYGWAGANVLTF. The CDR3 region has the DNA TGTGCCAGCAGTTACGGGTGGGCTGGGGCCAACGTCCTGACTTTC.

CDR3 sequence: CASSQSPGEGEQYV. The CDR3 DNA follows: TGTGCCAGCAGTCAGAGCCCGGGAGAAGGGGAGCAGTACGTC. The V gene is TRBV6-2 or TRBV6-3, the J gene TRBJ2-7; possible D gene TRBD2, 6 bases. Trimming left V 5 bases short and J 7 bases short, with 18 bases between. Per germline, CDR1 MNHEY and CDR2 SVGEGT. This CDR3 spans 14 amino acids.

The chain recombines TRBV6-1 with TRBJ2-1; the D gene is possibly TRBD1 (6 bases). V gave up 3 bases and J gave up 4 bases, with 16 bases separating them. Germline CDR1 MNHNS, CDR2 SASEGT. The CDR3 consists of 16 residues. In nucleotides, the CDR3 is TGTGCCAGCAGTGAGTTGGGGGCCCAAACGTACAATGAGCAGTTCTTC. Translated, it gives CASSELGAQTYNEQFF.

This clonotype was found a few times. V gene TRBV7-9 combines with J gene TRBJ2-7, with 7 bases fitting TRBD2. Germline CDR1 and CDR2: SEHNR and FQNEAQ (reference sequence). Trimming at V came to 5 bases and at J to 5 bases, leaving 12 bases not matched to a gene. The CDR3 covers 15 residues. CDR3: CASSGPRLARHEQYV. CDR3 DNA: TGTGCCAGCAGCGGACCGAGACTAGCTCGCCACGAGCAGTACGTC.

The chain is built from TRBV19 and TRBJ2-1, with 15 bases identical to TRBD2. CDR3 length: 18 amino acids. Germline assignment: CDR1 LNHDA and CDR2 SQIVND (reference sequence). Trimming took 6 bases from V and 5 from J; bases not matched to a gene: 11. CDR3 sequence: CASRPQYGTSGRNNEQFF. The CDR3 DNA reads as TGTGCCAGTAGACCTCAGTACGGGACTAGCGGGAGGAACAATGAGCAGTTCTTC.

This clonotype has just a few counts. The chain uses TRBV11-3 and TRBJ2-3; D may match TRBD1 or TRBD2 (6 bases each). V lost 2 bases, J lost 5 bases, and 26 bases lay in between. The CDR3 extends over 19 amino acids. CDR1 is SGHNT, CDR2 YENEEA, per germline. The CDR3 reads CASSLSRRGGRGTGDTQYF. CDR3 coding DNA: TGTGCCAGCAGCTTATCTCGTCGTGGGGGCCGGGGGACTGGAGATACGCAGTATTTT.